The present entry profiles one T cell receptor beta chain with its context. The sample comes from a study of T cells expressing NK-cell markers. Background on the study: Beta-chain profiling covered CD3+CD56+NKG2C+, CD3+CD56+NKG2C- and CD3+CD56-NKG2C+ sorted subsets.

Reanalyzing the 5' RACE reads, TCRdb keeps one entry per CDR3 protein, without DNA. The sample's table shows about 260,000 distinct CDR3 sequences. This CDR3 has 12 residues. Germline V CDR1 and CDR2: GTSNPN, SVGIG (reference sequence). The rearrangement joins TRBV30 to TRBJ2-7; TCRdb names TRBD2, which stays unverified in the absence of DNA. The clonotype originates from a woman aged 18 to 75 in good health. Input material: blood T cells: a sorted CD56 or NKG2C T cell subset, CD4+ or CD8+ T cells, or bulk PBMC T cells (not recorded which). The CDR3 is CACKDLSYEQYF.